This is a list of T cell receptor beta chains from one sample in a study of blood T cells in healthy people across ages. Each CDR3 protein is one row after TCRdb ran MiXCR on the 5' RACE reads. This sample has a few hundred thousand distinct CDR3 sequences; approximately 30% occur once, and the top ten carry less than 20%. Specimen: blood. These receptors were obtained from a woman in her 70s in good health. The conserved cysteine and the conserved F or W are not part of the CDR3 here. The order of the fields is CDR3 length, V gene, J gene, CDR3 protein.

>11|TRBV5-1|TRBJ2-2
ASSGGFTGELF
>13|TRBV7-9|-
ASSSADGGTYEQY
>11|TRBV5-1|-
ASSLAEGYEQY
>10|TRBV20-1|TRBJ2-1
SATRGENEQF
>11|TRBV5-1|TRBJ2-3
ASSLDNTDTQY
>10|TRBV20-1|TRBJ1-2
SARTDSYGYT
>14|TRBV7-2|TRBJ2-1
ASSGAGTSGYNEQF
>14|TRBV11-2|TRBJ2-3
ASSTKDRVRGDTQY
>14|TRBV4-2|TRBJ1-1
ASSLGQALMNTEAF
>13|TRBV6-2/TRBV6-3|TRBJ2-5
ASSHLQTMQETQY
>13|TRBV20-1|TRBJ2-6
SANQGSSGANVLT
>9|TRBV6-6|TRBJ2-3
ASATAYTQY
>13|TRBV2|TRBJ2-5
ASWGPEGSQETQY
>11|TRBV20-1|TRBJ2-5
NARVGGGETQY
>12|TRBV5-1|TRBJ2-5
ASSLLRGGETQY
>11|TRBV20-1|TRBJ2-1
SAGSWSHNEQF
>15|TRBV20-1|TRBJ1-4
SASIPGQGATNEKLF
>12|TRBV10-3|TRBJ2-7
AISSTGLEYEQY
>13|TRBV10-3|TRBJ2-3
ATGPGLAGTDTQY
>14|TRBV4-3|TRBJ2-5
ASSQGLAGSQETQY
>15|TRBV5-1|TRBJ2-1
ASSLSLAGGKYNEQF
>12|TRBV12-3/TRBV12-4|TRBJ1-4
ASRSTGGQKKLF
>11|TRBV2|TRBJ2-7
ASSEQGLHEQY
>12|TRBV4-2|TRBJ2-5
ASSQGITGETQY
>12|TRBV20-1|TRBJ2-7
SARDVGQGGEQY
>16|TRBV20-1|TRBJ2-1
SARDPSGGTSSYNEQF
>10|TRBV20-1|TRBJ1-3
SAGGAGNTIY
>13|TRBV20-1|TRBJ1-2
SARYGGRTNHGYT
>11|TRBV7-8|TRBJ1-2
ASSLDRWNGYT
>11|TRBV5-1|TRBJ2-5
ASSPGFQETQY
>12|TRBV20-1|TRBJ1-2
SAGKQGAVVGYT
>12|TRBV5-1|TRBJ1-4
ASSFSESGEKLF
>12|TRBV6-2/TRBV6-3|TRBJ2-3
ASLSGGSTDTQY
>11|TRBV6-6|TRBJ1-2
ASSSTGVDGYT
>12|TRBV7-9|TRBJ1-1
ASSPTARSTEAF
>15|TRBV4-2|TRBJ2-2
ASSHPSGGAYTGELF
>15|TRBV9|TRBJ2-5
ASSVGLAGTQQETQY
>9|TRBV20-1|TRBJ2-1
SAETGYEQF
>11|TRBV6-6|TRBJ1-2
ASSHGQDYVYT
>10|TRBV18|TRBJ1-1
ASSPPRREAF
>13|TRBV5-1|TRBJ2-7
ASSLGHSSSYERY
>12|TRBV6-5|TRBJ1-2
ASSYKSGADGYT
>11|TRBV20-1|TRBJ1-4
SARGPGTEKLF
>12|TRBV4-3|TRBJ1-3
ASSQGAGGNTIY
>13|TRBV25-1|TRBJ1-4
ASSGGRATNEKLF